This T cell receptor (beta chain) comes out of a study of CD8 T cells in ankylosing spondylitis. Findings and limits, study-wide: According to the report, clones linked to the disease were significantly enriched in matched synovial fluid samples taken from ankylosing spondylitis patients.

This clonotype was seen ten or more times. No antigen is known for it. The CDR3 has 12 residues. Trimming took 4 bases from V and 9 from J, leaving 10 bases between them. Each CDR3 protein gets one entry after TCRdb re-called the 5' RACE reads with MiXCR. The sample consists of about 190,000 distinct CDR3 sequences, around 13% of them appearing once. The chain is built from TRBV12-3 or TRBV12-4 and TRBJ1-5, with unresolved D. The source is a female donor with ankylosing spondylitis or in good health (not recorded which). Sequencing was performed on blood, either unsorted or a sorted T cell fraction (not recorded which). CDR3 in DNA: TGTGCCAGCAGTTCTCGGGAGAGGCCCCAGCATTTT. Its translation is CASSSRERPQHF.